A selection of T cell receptor beta chains follows, all from one sample in a study of shared clonotypes between healthy human individuals. Here immunoSEQ multiplex PCR was the method, and the copy in TCRdb shows in-frame clones only, minus some. This table has approximately 2,000,000 clones, under 95% appearing once. The sample was naive CD4+ T cells from PBMCs. The receptors were gathered from a man aged 18 to 30 in good health. Some clones in this sample may be carry-over from other donors' samples. CDR3s include the opening cysteine and the closing phenylalanine or tryptophan. A D gene is named only where the DNA matches it firmly. For some rows the clone size is stated as once, few or many, or as a class when expanded; others skip it.

CDR3nt: TGCGCCAGCAGCTTGGTGACAGGGGATCACGATACGCAGTATTTT
CDR3aa: CASSLVTGDHDTQYF
v_gene: TRBV5-1
d_gene: TRBD1
abundance: -
j_gene: TRBJ2-3

CDR3nt: TGTGCCAGCAGGTCCGGGACAGCGAACACTGAAGCTTTCTTT
CDR3aa: CASRSGTANTEAFF
v_gene: TRBV6-5
d_gene: TRBD1
abundance: -
j_gene: TRBJ1-1

CDR3nt: TGTGCCAGCGCCGAGACCAGGACAGGGTCCTATGGCTACACCTTC
CDR3aa: CASAETRTGSYGYTF
v_gene: TRBV6-1
d_gene: TRBD1
abundance: -
j_gene: TRBJ1-2

CDR3nt: TGTGCCAGCAGTAAGGAGGGCCCCTACGAGCAGTACTTC
CDR3aa: CASSKEGPYEQYF
v_gene: TRBV6-1
d_gene: -
abundance: -
j_gene: TRBJ2-7

CDR3nt: TGCGCCAGCAGCCATCCTCTTCCCCGAACCCGAGGGGGCACAGATACGCAGTATTTT
CDR3aa: CASSHPLPRTRGGTDTQYF
v_gene: TRBV4-1
d_gene: -
abundance: -
j_gene: TRBJ2-3

CDR3nt: TGTGCCACCAGCAGACTCCGAGCGGAGGGGCGGCAGCCCCAGCATTTT
CDR3aa: CATSRLRAEGRQPQHF
v_gene: TRBV15
d_gene: -
abundance: -
j_gene: TRBJ1-5

CDR3nt: TGTGCCAGCAGTGAAGCCCCCGGGCGTGGGGCCAACGTCCTGACTTTC
CDR3aa: CASSEAPGRGANVLTF
v_gene: TRBV2
d_gene: -
abundance: -
j_gene: TRBJ2-6

CDR3nt: TGTGCCAGCAGCGTAGGGCAGGTAGACACTGAAGCTTTCTTT
CDR3aa: CASSVGQVDTEAFF
v_gene: TRBV9
d_gene: -
abundance: -
j_gene: TRBJ1-1

CDR3nt: TGCGCCAGCAGCTCCACAGGGGTAAGGGACACTGAAGCTTTCTTT
CDR3aa: CASSSTGVRDTEAFF
v_gene: TRBV5-1
d_gene: TRBD1
abundance: -
j_gene: TRBJ1-1

CDR3nt: TGTGCCAGCAGTCCCCAGGGGGTCTCGTCCTATGGCTACACCTTC
CDR3aa: CASSPQGVSSYGYTF
v_gene: TRBV27
d_gene: TRBD1
abundance: -
j_gene: TRBJ1-2

CDR3nt: TGTGCCAGCAGTGTGAGCACAGATACGCAGTATTTT
CDR3aa: CASSVSTDTQYF
v_gene: TRBV25-1
d_gene: -
abundance: once
j_gene: TRBJ2-3

CDR3nt: TGTGCCAGCAGCCCCGGGACAGGGAGGGGCTATGGCTACACCTTC
CDR3aa: CASSPGTGRGYGYTF
v_gene: TRBV5-4
d_gene: TRBD1
abundance: -
j_gene: TRBJ1-2

CDR3nt: TGTGCCAGCAGCCCTAGGGTGAACACCGGGGAGCTGTTTTTT
CDR3aa: CASSPRVNTGELFF
v_gene: TRBV11-2
d_gene: -
abundance: -
j_gene: TRBJ2-2

CDR3nt: TGCGCCAGCAGCTTGGCGTCGGGGGAAAAACTGTTTTTT
CDR3aa: CASSLASGEKLFF
v_gene: TRBV5-1
d_gene: -
abundance: -
j_gene: TRBJ1-4

CDR3nt: TGTGCCATCAGTGAGTCATACACGACCTCTGGGGCCAACGTCCTGACTTTC
CDR3aa: CAISESYTTSGANVLTF
v_gene: TRBV10-3
d_gene: -
abundance: -
j_gene: TRBJ2-6

CDR3nt: TGTGCCAGCAGCCCCTGGACAGGGGGCGACGGGAACATTCAGTACTTC
CDR3aa: CASSPWTGGDGNIQYF
v_gene: TRBV7-9
d_gene: TRBD1
abundance: -
j_gene: TRBJ2-4

CDR3nt: TGTGCCAGCTCACCACCAGGGGGCTATGGCTACACCTTC
CDR3aa: CASSPPGGYGYTF
v_gene: TRBV18
d_gene: -
abundance: -
j_gene: TRBJ1-2

CDR3nt: TGTGCCAGCAGTGAAGACCCCCCGGGGTACAATGAGCAGTTCTTC
CDR3aa: CASSEDPPGYNEQFF
v_gene: TRBV6-1
d_gene: -
abundance: once
j_gene: TRBJ2-1

CDR3nt: TGTGCCATCGGACGAGGGGGGACAGATACGCAGTATTTT
CDR3aa: CAIGRGGTDTQYF
v_gene: TRBV10-3
d_gene: -
abundance: -
j_gene: TRBJ2-3

CDR3nt: TGCGCCAGCAGCGTGGAGGGGGTCTACGAGCAGTACTTC
CDR3aa: CASSVEGVYEQYF
v_gene: TRBV5-1
d_gene: -
abundance: -
j_gene: TRBJ2-7

CDR3nt: TGTGCCAGCGCCGACAGGGGCAATCAGCCCCAGCATTTT
CDR3aa: CASADRGNQPQHF
v_gene: TRBV28
d_gene: TRBD1
abundance: -
j_gene: TRBJ1-5

CDR3nt: TGTGCCAGCAGGGAGCAGCAGGGGAGCAATCAGCCCCAGCATTTT
CDR3aa: CASREQQGSNQPQHF
v_gene: TRBV28
d_gene: -
abundance: -
j_gene: TRBJ1-5

CDR3nt: TGTGCCAGCAGCACTTTAGCGGGAGGGCCGGTCGGGGAGCTGTTTTTT
CDR3aa: CASSTLAGGPVGELFF
v_gene: TRBV5-6
d_gene: TRBD2
abundance: -
j_gene: TRBJ2-2

CDR3nt: TGTGCCAGCAGCCACGGAGGGCTTGGGGCCAACGTCCTGACTTTC
CDR3aa: CASSHGGLGANVLTF
v_gene: TRBV28
d_gene: -
abundance: -
j_gene: TRBJ2-6

CDR3nt: TGTGCCAGTAGTGCCACTCAGGTTACCTACAATGAGCAGTTCTTC
CDR3aa: CASSATQVTYNEQFF
v_gene: TRBV19
d_gene: -
abundance: -
j_gene: TRBJ2-1

CDR3nt: TGTGCCAGCAGTTTAGTAGGGTACGAGCAGTACTTC
CDR3aa: CASSLVGYEQYF
v_gene: TRBV28
d_gene: -
abundance: few
j_gene: TRBJ2-7

CDR3nt: TGTGCCAGCAGTGTGGGCGTGGGTACACCCGGGGAGCTGTTTTTT
CDR3aa: CASSVGVGTPGELFF
v_gene: TRBV2
d_gene: -
abundance: -
j_gene: TRBJ2-2

CDR3nt: TGTGCCAGCAGCTTAGACCGCGGGGAGACCCAGTACTTC
CDR3aa: CASSLDRGETQYF
v_gene: TRBV7-8
d_gene: -
abundance: -
j_gene: TRBJ2-5

CDR3nt: TGTGCCAGCAGCTCTATCACAGGGGCTGGCACCGGGGAGCTGTTTTTT
CDR3aa: CASSSITGAGTGELFF
v_gene: TRBV11-2
d_gene: TRBD1
abundance: -
j_gene: TRBJ2-2

CDR3nt: TGTGCCAGTAGTATAAAGGGGACCCCCTCCCCCGGGGAGCTGTTTTTT
CDR3aa: CASSIKGTPSPGELFF
v_gene: TRBV19
d_gene: -
abundance: once
j_gene: TRBJ2-2

CDR3nt: TGTGCCAGCAGTATACCCGGGACAGGGGGCTACGAGCAGTACTTC
CDR3aa: CASSIPGTGGYEQYF
v_gene: TRBV28
d_gene: TRBD1
abundance: -
j_gene: TRBJ2-7

CDR3nt: TGTGCCAGCAGTTTACCTAGCGGAGGCTCCTACAATGAGCAGTTCTTC
CDR3aa: CASSLPSGGSYNEQFF
v_gene: TRBV28
d_gene: TRBD2
abundance: -
j_gene: TRBJ2-1

CDR3nt: TGTGCCAGCGGTTTAGCGGGCACAGATACGCAGTATTTT
CDR3aa: CASGLAGTDTQYF
v_gene: TRBV11-2
d_gene: -
abundance: -
j_gene: TRBJ2-3

CDR3nt: TGTGCTAGTGGTTTGGGACTGACTAGCGGGGGAGGGTACACAGATACGCAGTATTTT
CDR3aa: CASGLGLTSGGGYTDTQYF
v_gene: TRBV12-5
d_gene: TRBD2
abundance: -
j_gene: TRBJ2-3

CDR3nt: TGTGCCAGCAGCTTAGCCGCAGGGCTATATCAGCCCCAGCATTTT
CDR3aa: CASSLAAGLYQPQHF
v_gene: TRBV11-2
d_gene: -
abundance: -
j_gene: TRBJ1-5

CDR3nt: TGTGCCAGTAGTTCACCGGGGGACACCAACTTCAATGAGCAGTTCTTC
CDR3aa: CASSSPGDTNFNEQFF
v_gene: TRBV19
d_gene: -
abundance: -
j_gene: TRBJ2-1

CDR3nt: TGTGCCAGCAGTTTCATCGGGGGGTTTGAGGCCAACGTCCTGACTTTC
CDR3aa: CASSFIGGFEANVLTF
v_gene: TRBV28
d_gene: TRBD2
abundance: -
j_gene: TRBJ2-6

CDR3nt: TGTGCCAGCAGTTTATGGAGGCAAATCTCTGTCTACGAGCAGTACTTC
CDR3aa: CASSLWRQISVYEQYF
v_gene: TRBV28
d_gene: -
abundance: -
j_gene: TRBJ2-7

CDR3nt: TGTGCCAGCAGCGGGGGGACAGAACTAGAAACCTACGAGCAGTACTTC
CDR3aa: CASSGGTELETYEQYF
v_gene: TRBV21-1
d_gene: -
abundance: once
j_gene: TRBJ2-7

CDR3nt: TGCGCCAGCAGCTGGGGGGACATGGGGACTGAAGCTTTCTTT
CDR3aa: CASSWGDMGTEAFF
v_gene: TRBV5-1
d_gene: -
abundance: -
j_gene: TRBJ1-1

CDR3nt: TGTGCCAGCAGCTTGGTCGGGTGGGGGTCCCAAGAGACCCAGTACTTC
CDR3aa: CASSLVGWGSQETQYF
v_gene: TRBV5-6
d_gene: -
abundance: -
j_gene: TRBJ2-5

CDR3nt: TGTGCCAGCAGCAAGCACCGGACAGGGAACGGGGACACCATATATTTT
CDR3aa: CASSKHRTGNGDTIYF
v_gene: TRBV7-2
d_gene: TRBD1
abundance: -
j_gene: TRBJ1-3